This T cell receptor (beta chain) is from a study of graft-versus-host responses after intestinal transplantation. V lost 4 bases to trimming and J lost 1 base, with 7 bases between them. There are 13 residues in the CDR3. The germline V gene encodes CDR1 SEHNR and CDR2 FQNEAQ (reference sequence). Data came from immunoSEQ multiplex PCR; TCRdb stores just in-frame clones and leaves some out. The sample has around 20,000 clones; under 50% are singletons. This TCR came from a human patient who received an intestinal transplant. This chain uses TRBV7-9 with TRBJ1-1; no clear D. Sequencing used alloreactive CD4+ T cells from a mixed lymphocyte reaction culture, obtained before intestinal transplant. Subset: CFSE-low proliferating T cells sorted from roughly six-day pre-transplant mixed lymphocyte reaction (GvH or HvG direction). CDR3 residues: CASSSEWNTEAFF. Here the CDR3 DNA reads TGTGCCAGCAGCTCCGAGTGGAACACTGAAGCTTTCTTT.